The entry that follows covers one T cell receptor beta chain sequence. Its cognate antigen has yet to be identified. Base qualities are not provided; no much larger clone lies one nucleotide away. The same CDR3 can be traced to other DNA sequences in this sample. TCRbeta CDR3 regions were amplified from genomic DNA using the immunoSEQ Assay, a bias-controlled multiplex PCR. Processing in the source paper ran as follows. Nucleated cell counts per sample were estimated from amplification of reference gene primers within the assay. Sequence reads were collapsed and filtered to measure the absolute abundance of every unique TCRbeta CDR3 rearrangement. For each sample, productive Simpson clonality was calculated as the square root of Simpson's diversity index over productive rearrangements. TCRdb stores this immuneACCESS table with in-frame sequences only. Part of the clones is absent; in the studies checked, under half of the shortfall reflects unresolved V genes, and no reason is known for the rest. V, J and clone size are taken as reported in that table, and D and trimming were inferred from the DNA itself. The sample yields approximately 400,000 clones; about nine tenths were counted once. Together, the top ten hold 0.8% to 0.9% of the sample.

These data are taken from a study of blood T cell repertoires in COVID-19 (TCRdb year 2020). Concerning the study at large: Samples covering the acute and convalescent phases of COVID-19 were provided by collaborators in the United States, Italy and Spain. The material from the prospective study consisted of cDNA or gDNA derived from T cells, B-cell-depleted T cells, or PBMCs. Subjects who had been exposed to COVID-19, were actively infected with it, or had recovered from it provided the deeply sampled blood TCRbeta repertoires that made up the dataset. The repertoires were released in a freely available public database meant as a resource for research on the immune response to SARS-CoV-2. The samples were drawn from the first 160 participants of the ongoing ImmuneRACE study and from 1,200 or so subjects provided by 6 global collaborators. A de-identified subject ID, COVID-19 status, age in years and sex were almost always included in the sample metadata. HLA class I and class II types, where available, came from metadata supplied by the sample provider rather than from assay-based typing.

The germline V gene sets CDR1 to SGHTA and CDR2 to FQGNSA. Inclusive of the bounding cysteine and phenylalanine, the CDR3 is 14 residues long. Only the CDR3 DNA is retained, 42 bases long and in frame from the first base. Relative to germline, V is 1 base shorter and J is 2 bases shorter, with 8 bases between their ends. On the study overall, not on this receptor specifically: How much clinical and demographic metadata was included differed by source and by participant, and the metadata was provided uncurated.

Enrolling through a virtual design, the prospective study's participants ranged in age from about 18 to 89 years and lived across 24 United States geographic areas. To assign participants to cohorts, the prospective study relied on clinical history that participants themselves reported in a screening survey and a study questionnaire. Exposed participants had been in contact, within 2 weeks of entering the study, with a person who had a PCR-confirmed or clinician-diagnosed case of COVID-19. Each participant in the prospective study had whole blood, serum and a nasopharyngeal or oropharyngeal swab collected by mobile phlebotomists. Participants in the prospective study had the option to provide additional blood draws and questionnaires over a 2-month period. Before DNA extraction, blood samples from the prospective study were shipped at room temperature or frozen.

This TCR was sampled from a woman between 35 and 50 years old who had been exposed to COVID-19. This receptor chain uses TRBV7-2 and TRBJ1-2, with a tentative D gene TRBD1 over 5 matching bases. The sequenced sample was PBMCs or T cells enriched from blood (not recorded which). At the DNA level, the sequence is TGTGCCAGCAGCTTAGGGGGACTAAACTATGGCTACACCTTC. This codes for CASSLGGLNYGYTF.